Sequencing of this TCR beta chain was carried out in a study of blood T cell repertoires in COVID-19. The protocol was immunoSEQ multiplex PCR, while the TCRdb copy is restricted to in-frame clones and leaves out a portion. The table records under 200,000 clones, around nine tenths of them present only once. CDR1 and CDR2 (germline): SGHTA, FQGNSA. Deletions cut 0 bases from V and 4 bases from J, with 10 bases between. The CDR3 has 15 amino acids. The clonotype comes from a man in his fifties with acute or convalescent COVID-19. The sequenced sample consisted of peripheral blood. V and J are TRBV7-2 and TRBJ1-3; D not resolved. The CDR3, as DNA: TGTGCCAGCAGCTTAGCGCGGGAATCCGGAAACACCATATATTTT. Residues: CASSLARESGNTIYF.